This T cell receptor beta chain is from a study of PD-L1 blockade in urothelial cancer. Study overall: At 3 weeks (second dose) and 6 weeks after starting treatment, blood was analyzed.

There are 15 residues in the CDR3. Losses at the gene ends were 4 bases for V and 6 bases for J; bases not matched to a gene: 11. CDR1 is SGHTS, CDR2 YDEGEE, per germline. Using immunoSEQ multiplex PCR, the repertoire was profiled, and TCRdb retains in-frame clones only, with some absent. The sample consists of about 87,000 clones, 80% to 85% of them appearing once. Noted time point: pretreatment peripheral blood. Patients had locally advanced or metastatic urothelial carcinoma. The source of this sequence is a man aged 55 to 70 with urothelial cancer. Specimen: PBMCs, collected around atezolizumab (anti-PD-L1) treatment. This chain uses TRBV5-8 with TRBJ2-5, with TRBD1 matching over 8 bases. Here the CDR3 DNA reads TGTGCCAGCAGCATTTCAGGGGGCCAAAAACAGACCCAGTACTTC. Its protein product is CASSISGGQKQTQYF.